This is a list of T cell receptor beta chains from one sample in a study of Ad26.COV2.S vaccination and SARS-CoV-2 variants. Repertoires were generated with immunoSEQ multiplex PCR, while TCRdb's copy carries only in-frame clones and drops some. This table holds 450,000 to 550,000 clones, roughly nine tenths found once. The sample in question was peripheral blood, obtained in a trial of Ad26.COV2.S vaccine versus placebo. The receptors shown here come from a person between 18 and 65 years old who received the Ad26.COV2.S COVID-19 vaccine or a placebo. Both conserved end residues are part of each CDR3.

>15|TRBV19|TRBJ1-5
CATSAGTGGNQPQHF
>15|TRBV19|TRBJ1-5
CASSILWGTNQPQHF
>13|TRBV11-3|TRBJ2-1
CASSFGQNNEQFF
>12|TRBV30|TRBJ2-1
CAWSSDRFEQFF
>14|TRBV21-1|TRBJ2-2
CASSKDRGTGELFF
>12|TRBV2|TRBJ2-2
CASSGSTGELFF
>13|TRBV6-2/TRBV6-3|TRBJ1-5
CASSYRGLQPQHF
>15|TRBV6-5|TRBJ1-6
CASSYSRGRDSPLHF
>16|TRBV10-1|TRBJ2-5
CASSPGTGGSKETQYF
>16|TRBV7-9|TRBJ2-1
CASYQLDQEFYNEQFF
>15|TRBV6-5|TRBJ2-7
CASSYDEQGADEQYF
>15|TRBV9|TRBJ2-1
CASSVVGLANNEQFF
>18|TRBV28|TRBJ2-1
CASSSQSGTSGRYNEQFF
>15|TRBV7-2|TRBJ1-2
CASSALSGTNDGYTF
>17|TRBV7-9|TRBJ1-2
CASSVKFGGTANYGYTF
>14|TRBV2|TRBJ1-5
CASSRGGSNQPQHF
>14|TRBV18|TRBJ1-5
CASSPQREGSPQHF
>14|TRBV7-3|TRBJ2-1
CASSPAPGYNEQFF
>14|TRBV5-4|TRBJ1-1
CASSLGGPIYEAFF
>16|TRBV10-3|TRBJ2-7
CAISGSLAGGTYEQYF
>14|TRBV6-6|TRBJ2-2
CAGQGGFGTGELFF
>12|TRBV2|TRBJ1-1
CAGRDRNTEAFF
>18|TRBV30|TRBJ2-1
CAWSGTSDRGATYNEQFF
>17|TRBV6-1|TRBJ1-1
CASSDLWKYGVNTEAFF
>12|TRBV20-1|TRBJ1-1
CSASIPNTEAFF
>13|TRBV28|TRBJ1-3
CASASGTGNTIYF
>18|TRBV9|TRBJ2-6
CASSELAGGGSGANVLTF
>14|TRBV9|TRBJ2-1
CASSAAGWGNEQFF
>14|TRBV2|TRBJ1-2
CASSEAVRSYGYTF
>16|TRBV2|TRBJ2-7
CASSSQGSGAGEEQYF
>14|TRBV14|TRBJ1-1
CASSQGQLDTEAFF
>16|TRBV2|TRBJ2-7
CASRINRAWTSYEQYF
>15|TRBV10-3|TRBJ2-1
CAISVRGPYPNEQFF
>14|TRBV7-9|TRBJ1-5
CASSPPSSNQPQHF
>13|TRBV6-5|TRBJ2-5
CASGGTGRETQYF
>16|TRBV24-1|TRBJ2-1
CATSDQTSGINNEQFF
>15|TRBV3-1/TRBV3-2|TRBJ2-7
CASRRAGGPIYEQYF
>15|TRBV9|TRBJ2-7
CASSPWRGGPYEQYF
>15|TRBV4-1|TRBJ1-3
CASSQPTDSGNTIYF
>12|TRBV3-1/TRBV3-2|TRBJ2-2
CASSHLNGELFF
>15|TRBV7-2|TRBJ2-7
CASSPTGGAFYEQYF
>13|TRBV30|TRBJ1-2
CAWSIGTGVGYTF
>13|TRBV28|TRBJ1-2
CASSLMWVLGYTF
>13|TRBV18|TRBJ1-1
CASSRTENTEAFF
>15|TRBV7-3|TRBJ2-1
CASSLWLASPNEQFF
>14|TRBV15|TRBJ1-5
CATSSSGGNQPQHF
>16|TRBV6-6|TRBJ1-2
CASSQGQGTSNYGYTF
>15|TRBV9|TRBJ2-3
CASSVAGGPADTQYF
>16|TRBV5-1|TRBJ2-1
CASSAGTSGRDNEQFF
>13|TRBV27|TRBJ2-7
CASSPGGLYEQYF
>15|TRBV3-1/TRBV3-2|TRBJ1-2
CASSQDLRAGGSYTF
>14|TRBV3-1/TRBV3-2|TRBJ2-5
CASSQQDRRETQYF